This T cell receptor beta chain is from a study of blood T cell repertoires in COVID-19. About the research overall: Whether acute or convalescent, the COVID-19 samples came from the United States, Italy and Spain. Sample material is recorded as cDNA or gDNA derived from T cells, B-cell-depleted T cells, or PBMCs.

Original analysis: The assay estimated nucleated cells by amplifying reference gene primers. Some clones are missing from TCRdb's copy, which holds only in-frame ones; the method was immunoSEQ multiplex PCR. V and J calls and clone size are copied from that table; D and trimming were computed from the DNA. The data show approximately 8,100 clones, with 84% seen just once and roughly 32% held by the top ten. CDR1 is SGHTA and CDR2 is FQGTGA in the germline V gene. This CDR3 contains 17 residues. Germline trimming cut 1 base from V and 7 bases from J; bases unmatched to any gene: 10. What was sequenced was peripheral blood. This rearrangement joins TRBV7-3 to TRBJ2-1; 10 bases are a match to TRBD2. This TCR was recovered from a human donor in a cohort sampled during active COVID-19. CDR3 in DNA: TGTGCCAGCAGCTTAAGGAGCCTAGCGGGAGCTGAGAATGAGCAGTTCTTC. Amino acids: CASSLRSLAGAENEQFF.